These 23 T cell receptor beta chains were sequenced from one sample in a study of T-cell reconstitution after alpha-beta-depleted transplantation in children. A library of TCRbeta sequences, prepared with unique molecular identifiers, was generated. A single record per CDR3 protein comes from TCRdb applying MiXCR to the PCR reads. Among roughly 200,000 distinct CDR3 sequences listed, approximately 6.9% were seen once. The sample was PBMCs, taken before TCRalphabeta/CD19-depleted stem cell transplant. These receptors originate from a boy aged 2 to 9 with acute lymphoblastic leukemia, due to receive a stem cell transplant.

This clonotype was counted ten times or more. The V call is TRBV20-1, the J call TRBJ2-3, with TRBD2 matching 9 bases. Trimming cost V 4 bases and J 1 base; bases outside gene matches: 6. The CDR3 covers 15 residues. Germline values: CDR1 DFQATT, CDR2 SNEGSKA (reference sequence). The CDR3 nucleotides are TGCAGTGCTATGTTTGGGACTAGCCGCACAGATACGCAGTATTTT. Translation gives CSAMFGTSRTDTQYF.

The rearrangement links TRBV5-1 to TRBJ2-1; D is possibly TRBD2 (7 bases). Germline CDR1 is SGHRS and CDR2 is YFSETQ. The ends were cut back, 0 bases at V and 6 bases at J, with 13 bases in the middle. The CDR3 consists of 15 residues. CDR3 residues: CASSLEGGGRNEQFF. The CDR3 bases are TGCGCCAGCAGCTTGGAGGGAGGGGGGCGCAATGAGCAGTTCTTC. Combining the CDR3 with reference TRBV5-1 and TRBJ2-1 gives the whole variable domain KAGVTQTPRYLIKTRGQQVTLSCSPISGHRSVSWYQQTPGQGLQFLFEYFSETQRNKGNFPGRFSGRQFSNSRSEMNVSTLELGDSALYLCASSLEGGGRNEQFFGPGTRLTVL.

This clonotype was detected ten times or more. The J gene is TRBJ2-1, the V gene TRBV12-3 or TRBV12-4, with D possibly TRBD1 on 6 matching bases. Deletions cut 2 bases from V and 5 bases from J, with 10 bases between. The CDR3 length is 14 residues. This CDR3 is CASSLWPGDNEQFF. In nucleotides, the CDR3 is TGTGCCAGCAGTTTATGGCCAGGGGACAATGAGCAGTTCTTC.

Ten or more counts support this clonotype. This chain uses TRBV28 with TRBJ1-1, with D possibly matching TRBD1 (5 bases). Trimming removed 6 bases from V and 4 bases from J, with 9 bases in between. This CDR3 comprises 12 residues. The germline gives CDR1 MDHEN, CDR2 SYDVKM. In DNA, the CDR3 is TGTGCCAGCAGGGGGCATGGCACTGAAGCTTTCTTT. This translates into CASRGHGTEAFF.

V and J are TRBV5-4 and TRBJ2-1, with 11 nucleotides matching TRBD2. The germline V gene has CDR1 SGHNT and CDR2 YYREEE (reference sequence). CDR3 length: 15 amino acids. The ends lost 4 bases at V and 2 bases at J; junction bases unmatched: 2. Here the CDR3 reads CASSISGGAYNEQFF. In DNA form, the CDR3 reads TGTGCCAGCAGCATTAGCGGGGGGGCCTACAATGAGCAGTTCTTC.

This chain uses TRBV7-2 with TRBJ2-2, with D unclear. Germline V CDR1 and CDR2: SGHTA, FQGNSA. The CDR3 is 11 amino acids. Trimming cost V 3 bases and J 9 bases, with 5 bases left between them. The CDR3 DNA sequence: TGTGCCAGCAGCTTGGACCGGGAGCTGTTTTTT. It encodes CASSLDRELFF. The variable domain in full, completed from reference TRBV7-2 and TRBJ2-2, reads GAGVSQSPSNKVTEKGKDVELRCDPISGHTALYWYRQSLGQGLEFLIYFQGNSAPDKSGLPSDRFSAERTGGSVSTLTIQRTQQEDSAVYLCASSLDRELFFGEGSRLTVL.

Ten or more counts support this clonotype. The chain links TRBV12-3 or TRBV12-4 to TRBJ2-7; D is undetermined. The CDR3 consists of 12 residues. With 2 bases removed from V and 3 bases from J, the gap between germline ends came to 5 bases. CDR3 sequence: CASSLSDYEQYF. DNA of the CDR3: TGTGCCAGCAGTTTATCCGACTACGAGCAGTACTTC.

This clonotype showed up many times. This rearrangement joins TRBV20-1 to TRBJ2-5; either TRBD1 or TRBD2 may fit D (7 bases each). The V gene lost 5 bases and the J gene lost 4 bases, with 17 bases spanning the gap. The CDR3 is 14 residues long. Germline V gene sequence: CDR1 DFQATT, CDR2 SNEGSKA (reference sequence). The CDR3 DNA reads TGCAGTGCTGGGGGGGGGACAGCTCGAGAGACCCAGTACTTC. It translates to CSAGGGTARETQYF.

Ten or more counts support this clonotype. The chain employs TRBV4-3 and TRBJ2-7; D may be TRBD2 (6 bases). The CDR3 length is 16 residues. V dropped 4 bases and J dropped 0 bases, with 16 bases sitting between them. Germline CDR1 and CDR2: LGHNA and YSLEER. As DNA, the CDR3 is TGCGCCAGCAGCCCGGAGGGGTCAGCCGGCTCCTACGAGCAGTACTTC. Protein: CASSPEGSAGSYEQYF.

This clonotype has a count of ten or more. The V and J genes are TRBV6-2 or TRBV6-3 and TRBJ2-1, with unresolved D. Deletions cut 5 bases from V and 6 bases from J, with 8 bases between. Germline V lookup: CDR1 MNHEY, CDR2 SVGEGT. CDR3 length: 12 amino acids. CDR3 loop: CASSPVANEQFF. The CDR3 coding sequence is TGTGCCAGCAGTCCTGTAGCCAATGAGCAGTTCTTC.

The chain is built from TRBV12-3 or TRBV12-4 and TRBJ1-1; 10 bases map to TRBD1. The CDR3 runs 15 residues. V lost 5 bases to trimming and J lost 6 bases; unmatched junction nucleotides: 9. The CDR3 sequence is CASSPNDRGLSEAFF. The CDR3 bases are TGTGCCAGCAGTCCCAACGACAGGGGGCTCTCTGAAGCTTTCTTT.

In this sample, this clonotype turned up a few times. The chain employs TRBV7-9 and TRBJ2-3, with TRBD1 matching over 7 bases. CDR1 is SEHNR, CDR2 FQNEAQ, per germline (reference sequence). The CDR3 is 15 residues long. The V and J ends lost 1 base and 6 bases, in that order; junction bases with no gene match: 7. The CDR3 bases are TGTGCCAGCAGCTTAGGGACACAGGGGTCGGATACGCAGTATTTT. It is translated as CASSLGTQGSDTQYF. Looking up the rest from reference TRBV7-9 and TRBJ2-3 gives the full variable domain: DTGVSQNPRHKITKRGQNVTFRCDPISEHNRLYWYRQTLGQGPEFLTYFQNEAQLEKSRLLSDRFSAERPKGSFSTLEIQRTEQGDSAMYLCASSLGTQGSDTQYFGPGTRLTVL.

This clonotype was seen at least ten times. The rearrangement joins TRBV7-2 to TRBJ1-5; a possible D gene is TRBD1 (6 bases). CDR1 SGHTA and CDR2 FQGNSA come from the germline V gene. The CDR3 is 17 amino acids. Trimming shortened V by 5 bases and J by 2 bases, and 19 bases separated the two germline ends. CDR3 in amino acids: CASSVDRDIYGNQPQHF. The CDR3 DNA reads as TGTGCCAGCAGCGTCGACCGGGACATATATGGCAATCAGCCCCAGCATTTT.

The rearrangement links TRBV6-2 or TRBV6-3 to TRBJ1-6; D remains ambiguous. Germline loops: CDR1 MNHEY, CDR2 SVGEGT. Trimming shortened V by 2 bases and J by 7 bases, and 3 bases separated the two germline ends. CDR3 length: 12 amino acids. The CDR3 bases are TGTGCCAGCAGTTACGGGAATTCACCCCTCCACTTT. It yields the protein CASSYGNSPLHF.

Many counts were recorded for this clonotype. The chain recombines TRBV20-1 with TRBJ2-1; 13 bases fit TRBD2. CDR1 and CDR2 from the germline V gene are DFQATT and SNEGSKA (reference sequence). Unmatched junction bases numbered 13, after V lost 5 bases and J lost 0 bases. The CDR3 covers 19 residues. The CDR3 spells CSAWTRLAGGPSSYNEQFF. In DNA form, the CDR3 reads TGCAGTGCTTGGACAAGACTAGCGGGAGGCCCGAGCTCCTACAATGAGCAGTTCTTC.

This clonotype turned up a few times. This CDR3 reads CSARGSGERNSPLHF. Written as DNA, the CDR3 is TGCAGTGCTAGAGGTTCAGGGGAGCGAAATTCACCCCTCCACTTT. The gene calls are TRBV20-1 and TRBJ1-6; a possible D gene is TRBD1 (6 bases). The CDR3 spans 15 residues. Trimming shortened V by 1 base and J by 7 bases, and 14 bases separated the two germline ends. CDR1 and CDR2 from the germline V gene are DFQATT and SNEGSKA (reference sequence).

In its sample, this clonotype was seen many times. This chain uses TRBV25-1 with TRBJ2-6, with a tentative D call TRBD2 (7 bases). Germline V gene sequence: CDR1 MGHDK, CDR2 SYGVNS. The CDR3 has 18 amino acids. V gave up 3 bases and J gave up 1 base, with 16 bases separating them. The CDR3 region has the DNA TGTGCCAGCAGTGATCCAGACGGGGGGCGGTCTGGGGCCAACGTCCTGACTTTC. Its translation: CASSDPDGGRSGANVLTF.

This chain links TRBV5-1 with TRBJ2-2; D is tentatively TRBD1 or TRBD2 (5 bases each). From germline, CDR1 is SGHRS and CDR2 YFSETQ. This CDR3 is 15 amino acids long. V dropped 4 bases and J dropped 3 bases, with 13 bases sitting between them. The CDR3 region has the DNA TGCGCCAGCAGCCCCTCCGGGACGGACACCGGGGAGCTGTTTTTT. Its translation is CASSPSGTDTGELFF.

This clonotype was detected only a few times. V is TRBV20-1 and J is TRBJ1-3, with D unresolved. The CDR3 length is 13 residues. Germline V gene data show CDR1 as DFQATT and CDR2 as SNEGSKA (reference sequence). V lost 3 bases, J lost 4 bases, and 10 bases lay in between. Here the CDR3 DNA reads TGCAGTGCTAGTACCGGGATCGGAAACACCATATATTTT. Encoded protein: CSASTGIGNTIYF.

This clonotype was seen at least ten times. The chain has TRBV10-2 and TRBJ1-2; possibly TRBD1 for D (6 bases). The germline V gene has CDR1 WSHSY and CDR2 SAAADI. The CDR3 is 13 residues long. Trimming took off 5 bases at V and 8 bases at J, with 15 bases between the two ends. In nucleotides, the CDR3 is TGCGCCAGCAGTTGGGGTCTGGGGACAGGCTACACCTTC. This codes for CASSWGLGTGYTF.

This clonotype came up a few times. The rearrangement uses TRBV10-3 and TRBJ2-1, with unresolved D. The CDR3 contains 12 residues. Trimming took 9 bases from V and 5 from J, leaving 11 bases between them. From germline, CDR1 is ENHRY and CDR2 SYGVKD. In DNA form, the CDR3 reads TGTGCCATTGGGCCAGGCAACAATGAGCAGTTCTTC. Translating gives CAIGPGNNEQFF.

This clonotype has more than one count but fewer than ten. V gene TRBV21-1 combines with J gene TRBJ2-7; the D call TRBD1 from the table was never checked on the DNA. TRBV21-1 is a listed pseudogene. The CDR3 length is 14 residues. The CDR3 DNA sequence: TGTGCCAGCAGCCGGGGGGGCGGGTGCTACGAGCAGTACTTC. Translating gives CASSRGGGCYEQYF.

As regards this clonotype: At one end the junction does not follow the germline gene, possibly because of a read error. The V and J genes are TRBV6-2 or TRBV6-3 and TRBJ2-2; a weak D match, TRBD1 (5 bases). The CDR3 sequence is 14 residues long. Germline CDR1 and CDR2: MNHEY and SVGEGT. DNA of the CDR3: TGTGTCAGCAGTCCCCAGGGGAACACCGGGGAGCTGTTTTTT. The encoded protein is CVSSPQGNTGELFF.